Sequencing of this T cell receptor beta chain was carried out in a study of cytomegalovirus exposure and HLA in healthy donors. Study-wide results and caveats: In a later analysis, a missense DCLRE1C variant was linked to TCR beta V- and J-gene trimming. The classifier reportedly diagnosed cytomegalovirus status with high sensitivity and specificity. Most TCR sequences were rare, but some public TCRs occurred in many donors.

This PCR relied on a set of 60 Vbeta primers and 13 Jbeta primers. Profiling relied on immunoSEQ multiplex PCR, and the TCRdb table lists in-frame clones only, not all of them. Of some 140,000 clones in the sample, over 75% are singletons; the top ten hold roughly 5.5%. There are a few counts of this clone. What it binds is not known. The clonotype was recovered from a woman between 35 and 50 years old in good health and CMV-seropositive. Specimen: PBMCs.

In DNA form, the CDR3 reads TGTGCCAGCAGCTACGCGGGGACGAACACTGAAGCTTTCTTT. It yields the protein CASSYAGTNTEAFF. The rearrangement joins TRBV5-6 to TRBJ1-1, with D perhaps TRBD1 (5 bases). CDR1 is SGHDT and CDR2 is YYEEEE in the germline V gene. The CDR3 totals 14 residues. V gave up 3 bases and J gave up 1 base, with 10 bases separating them.